The sequence of this T cell receptor (beta chain) was determined in a study of cytomegalovirus exposure and HLA in healthy donors. From germline, CDR1 is SGDLS and CDR2 YYNGEE. V lost 8 bases to trimming and J lost 1 base, with 15 bases between them. The CDR3 has 14 amino acids. A few counts support this clone. Antigen specificity is unknown. Both 60 Vbeta primers and 13 Jbeta primers went into the PCR. Repertoires were generated with immunoSEQ multiplex PCR, while TCRdb's copy carries only in-frame clones and drops some. The table includes 130,000 to 150,000 clones, roughly 76% detected once. Findings and limits, study-wide: CMV antigen specificity was confirmed in vitro for a few CMV-associated chains. Segments of the TCR beta V type were, in most cases, productive about 87% or about 30% of the time in an earlier analysis. Sequencing artifact likely explains a cluster of highly shared sequence variants.

The chain carries TRBV9 and TRBJ1-1; possibly TRBD1 for D (5 bases). This receptor was obtained from a woman between 40 and 55 years old in good health and CMV-seronegative. Material: PBMCs. The CDR3 DNA reads TGTGCCAGTGCCAGACAGAAAACGAACACTGAAGCTTTCTTT. Translation gives CASARQKTNTEAFF. Looking up the rest from reference TRBV9 and TRBJ1-1 gives the full variable domain: DSGVTQTPKHLITATGQRVTLRCSPRSGDLSVYWYQQSLDQGLQFLIQYYNGEERAKGNILERFSAQQFPDLHSELNLSSLELGDSALYFCASARQKTNTEAFFGQGTRLTVV.